This T cell receptor (beta chain) emerged from a study of T cell responses to AZD1222 COVID-19 vaccine. The CDR3 is 14 residues long. The germline gives CDR1 SGHRS, CDR2 YFSETQ. Deletions cut 6 bases from V and 1 base from J, with 13 bases between. Sequencing was performed with immunoSEQ multiplex PCR; in TCRdb, only in-frame clones are kept and a portion is missing. The sample has more than 150,000 clones, roughly 90% seen once; the top ten hold 3.4%. The genes are TRBV5-1 and TRBJ1-1; D ambiguous. Material: peripheral blood, obtained 28 days after the second AZD1222 dose. The receptor comes from an adult who received the AZD1222 COVID-19 vaccine. The CDR3 loop is CASIFGEGNTEAFF. In DNA, the CDR3 is TGCGCCAGCATATTCGGGGAGGGGAACACTGAAGCTTTCTTT.